Below are 15 T cell receptor beta chains sequenced from a single sample in a study of OX40 agonist ivuxolimab in advanced cancers. Clones were read by immunoSEQ multiplex PCR, and TCRdb kept only the in-frame ones, dropping some. The table records about 61,000 clones, 86% of them present only once. The material was CD4+ or CD8+ T cells sorted from blood, obtained in a trial of the OX40 agonist ivuxolimab. The receptors originated from an adult with an advanced solid tumor such as melanoma, head and neck, liver or kidney cancer.

The J gene is TRBJ2-7, the V gene TRBV11-2; possible D gene TRBD1, 5 bases. In germline, CDR1 is SGHAT, CDR2 FQNNGV. Deletions cut 5 bases from V and 0 bases from J, with 14 bases between. The CDR3 covers 15 residues. The CDR3 coding sequence is TGTGCCAGCAGCGCATCCAGGGTCAGCTCCTACGAGCAGTACTTC. Protein sequence: CASSASRVSSYEQYF.

This clone was counted a few times. J is TRBJ2-2 and V is TRBV18, with 7 bases lining up with TRBD1. CDR1 and CDR2 from the germline V gene are KGHSH and LQKENI. This CDR3 spans 15 amino acids. J was trimmed by 5 bases and V by 5 bases; bases with no gene match: 8. Here the CDR3 reads CASSSTGQMTGELFF. CDR3 nucleotide sequence: TGTGCCAGCTCATCGACAGGGCAAATGACCGGGGAGCTGTTTTTT.

The chain carries TRBV18 and TRBJ1-3, with 10 nucleotides matching TRBD1. The V gene's germline CDR1 is KGHSH and CDR2 LQKENI. V trimming: 5 bases; J trimming: 3 bases; junction bases outside the gene matches: 7. This CDR3 has 16 amino acids. The CDR3 bases are TGTGCCAGCTCAAACCGGGACAGGGGTTTTGGAAACACCATATATTTT. Protein product: CASSNRDRGFGNTIYF.

This clone was detected once. This chain joins TRBV5-6 and TRBJ2-4; TRBD2 is a possible D gene (6 bases). The length of the CDR3 is 18 residues. Germline values: CDR1 SGHDT, CDR2 YYEEEE. V was trimmed by 4 bases and J by 0 bases, leaving 20 bases between them. CDR3: CASSQKVAGIPAKNIQYF. DNA of the CDR3: TGTGCCAGCAGCCAGAAGGTCGCGGGAATACCAGCCAAAAACATTCAGTACTTC.

The V call is TRBV7-6, the J call TRBJ2-7; TRBD1 aligns across 8 bases. Germline V gives CDR1 SGHVS, CDR2 FNYEAQ. CDR3 length equals 14 residues. V lost 5 bases, J lost 4 bases, and 7 bases stayed unmatched. The CDR3 is CASSQGQGGYEQYF. The CDR3 DNA reads as TGTGCCAGCAGCCAAGGACAGGGCGGGTACGAGCAGTACTTC.

The chain employs TRBV6-1 and TRBJ1-2, with 7 bases matching TRBD1. CDR1 and CDR2 from the germline V gene are MNHNS and SASEGT. CDR3 length equals 11 residues. Trimming at V came to 6 bases and at J to 8 bases, leaving 3 bases not matched to a gene. This chain's CDR3 is CASSGTAGYTF. The CDR3 DNA reads TGTGCCAGCAGCGGGACAGCCGGCTACACCTTC.

The chain uses TRBV5-1 and TRBJ2-2; 8 bases agree with TRBD1. V was pared by 4 bases and J by 7 bases, with 6 bases of the junction left unmatched. This CDR3 spans 14 amino acids. Germline V gene sequence: CDR1 SGHRS, CDR2 YFSETQ. CDR3 in DNA: TGCGCCAGCAGCGGCAGGGGGCCGGACGGGGAGCTGTTTTTT. This gives the protein CASSGRGPDGELFF.

This clone has only a few counts. The chain links TRBV18 to TRBJ1-1; 7 bases align to TRBD1. Trimming took 6 bases from V and 1 from J; bases not matched to a gene: 8. The CDR3 extends over 15 amino acids. Germline V gene lookup returns CDR1 KGHSH and CDR2 LQKENI. The CDR3 spells CASSPTGPRNTEAFF. CDR3 nucleotide sequence: TGTGCCAGCTCGCCGACAGGGCCACGGAACACTGAAGCTTTCTTT.

The chain combines TRBV7-9 with TRBJ1-6; D is perhaps TRBD1 (5 bases). Germline CDR1 is SEHNR and CDR2 is FQNEAQ (reference sequence). With 5 bases removed from V and 4 bases from J, the gap between germline ends came to 9 bases. This CDR3 comprises 14 residues. The CDR3 region is CASSPAGYNSPLHF. As DNA, the CDR3 is TGTGCCAGCAGCCCCGCAGGGTATAATTCACCCCTCCACTTT.

The gene calls are TRBV18 and TRBJ1-1; TRBD1 might be the D (5 bases). V was pared by 3 bases and J by 1 base, with 15 bases between. Per the germline V gene, CDR1 is KGHSH and CDR2 is LQKENI. This CDR3 is 16 amino acids long. The CDR3 region has the DNA TGTGCCAGCTCACCGGGACCTGAGAGGGGGAACACTGAAGCTTTCTTT. It translates to CASSPGPERGNTEAFF.

The rearrangement joins TRBV7-2 to TRBJ1-5; D perhaps matches TRBD1 (6 bases). Trimming stripped 9 bases from V and 4 bases from J, with 16 bases between. Looked up from germline, CDR1 is SGHTA and CDR2 is FQGNSA. The CDR3 extends over 14 amino acids. CDR3 residues: CASTQGGVNQPQHF. In DNA, the CDR3 is TGTGCCAGTACCCAAGGGGGGGTGAATCAGCCCCAGCATTTT.

The V call is TRBV28, the J call TRBJ2-1; D possibly corresponds to TRBD1 (5 bases). The germline V gene encodes CDR1 MDHEN and CDR2 SYDVKM. The CDR3 is made up of 14 amino acids. V was cut by 4 bases and J by 5 bases, with 12 bases left in between. This chain's CDR3 is CASSSGNRDNEQFF. DNA for the CDR3: TGTGCCAGCAGTTCAGGGAATAGGGACAATGAGCAGTTCTTC.

J is TRBJ2-1 and V is TRBV7-3, with TRBD2 as a possible D gene (5 bases). The CDR3 sequence is 13 residues long. Between the trimmed V and J ends, which lost 5 bases and 8 bases, there was a span of 13 bases. Looked up from germline, CDR1 is SGHTA and CDR2 is FQGTGA. The CDR3 nucleotides read TGTGCCAGCAGCCCTACCTGGCGGGATGAGCAGTTCTTC. Translation: CASSPTWRDEQFF.

The CDR3 nucleotides are TGTGCCAGCAGGACCGGGACACGGGCGGCCAATGAGCAGTTCTTC. This sequence encodes CASRTGTRAANEQFF. The chain couples TRBV2 to TRBJ2-1, with a tentative D call TRBD1 (6 bases). This CDR3 is 15 amino acids long. V lost 6 bases and J lost 6, with 18 bases in between. Germline CDR1 SNHLY, CDR2 FYNNEI.

The V gene is TRBV2, the J gene TRBJ2-5; D remains unclear. Trimming left V 7 bases short and J 2 bases short, with 14 bases between. Looked up from germline, CDR1 is SNHLY and CDR2 is FYNNEI. The CDR3 totals 14 residues. In nucleotides, the CDR3 is TGTGCCAGCACCCTGACCCAGACGCAAGAGACCCAGTACTTC. Its translation: CASTLTQTQETQYF.